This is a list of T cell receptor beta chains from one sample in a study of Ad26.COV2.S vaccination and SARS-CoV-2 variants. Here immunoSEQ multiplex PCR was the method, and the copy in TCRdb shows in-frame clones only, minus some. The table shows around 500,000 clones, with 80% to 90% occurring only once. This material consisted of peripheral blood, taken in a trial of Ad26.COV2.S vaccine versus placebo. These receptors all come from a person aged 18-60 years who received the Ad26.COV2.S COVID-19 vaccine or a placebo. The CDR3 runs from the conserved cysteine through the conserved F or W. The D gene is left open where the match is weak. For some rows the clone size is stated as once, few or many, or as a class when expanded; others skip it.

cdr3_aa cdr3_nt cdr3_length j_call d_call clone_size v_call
CASSLAGRREAPLHF TGCGCCAGCAGCTTGGCGGGGAGGAGGGAGGCACCCCTCCACTTT 15 TRBJ1-6 . . TRBV5-1
CASSYRDRHQETQYF TGTGCCAGCAGTTACAGGGACAGGCACCAAGAGACCCAGTACTTC 15 TRBJ2-5 TRBD1 . TRBV6-6
CASSLVFSGSLRYNEQFF TGTGCCAGCAGCTTAGTTTTTTCCGGGAGTCTGCGCTACAATGAGCAGTTCTTC 18 TRBJ2-1 . . TRBV7-2
CASSLSGSSYEQYF TGTGCCAGCAGTTTAAGCGGGAGCTCCTACGAGCAGTACTTC 14 TRBJ2-7 TRBD2 once TRBV28
CASRDSLNEKLFF TGTGCCAGTAGGGACAGTCTGAATGAAAAACTGTTTTTT 13 TRBJ1-4 . . TRBV19
CASSPGVRARYTDTQYF TGTGCCAGCAGCCCCGGGGTGCGGGCGCGGTATACAGATACGCAGTATTTT 17 TRBJ2-3 . once TRBV7-9
CASSPGQGGEKLFF TGTGCCAGCAGCCCAGGACAGGGAGGTGAAAAACTGTTTTTT 14 TRBJ1-4 TRBD1 . TRBV7-2
CASSLTLLGRVYNEQFF TGTGCCAGCAGTTTGACCCTTTTAGGGCGGGTGTACAATGAGCAGTTCTTC 17 TRBJ2-1 . . TRBV27
CASRENSGNTIYF TGTGCCAGCAGAGAGAACTCTGGAAACACCATATATTTT 13 TRBJ1-3 . few TRBV2
CATLPAGTGEETQYF TGTGCCACCCTCCCCGCCGGGACAGGAGAAGAGACCCAGTACTTC 15 TRBJ2-5 TRBD1 . TRBV6-5
CASSHPPQRGGTDTQYF TGCGCCAGCAGCCATCCCCCCCAGCGGGGGGGCACAGATACGCAGTATTTT 17 TRBJ2-3 TRBD2 . TRBV4-1
CASSQKQGTANYGYTF TGTGCCAGCAGCCAAAAACAGGGGACGGCTAACTATGGCTACACCTTC 16 TRBJ1-2 TRBD1 . TRBV6-2/TRBV6-3
CASKTRQGGEAFF TGTGCCAGCAAAACCCGACAGGGGGGTGAAGCTTTCTTT 13 TRBJ1-1 TRBD1 . TRBV5-5
CASSQVEGIAPLHF TGTGCCAGCAGCCAAGTGGAGGGGATCGCACCCCTCCACTTT 14 TRBJ1-6 . . TRBV3-1/TRBV3-2
CASSPTDRVVAFF TGTGCCAGCTCGCCCACTGACAGGGTAGTTGCTTTCTTT 13 TRBJ1-1 TRBD1 many TRBV18
CATSREKDYNEQFF TGTGCCACCAGCAGAGAGAAGGACTACAATGAGCAGTTCTTC 14 TRBJ2-1 . . TRBV15
CSVQDGNQPQHF TGCAGCGTACAGGACGGAAATCAGCCCCAGCATTTT 12 TRBJ1-5 . few TRBV29-1
CASSRVGTGANEQYF TGTGCCAGCAGCCGCGTAGGGACAGGGGCTAACGAGCAGTACTTC 15 TRBJ2-7 TRBD1 . TRBV5-5
CASSLPTGGRYEQYF TGTGCCAGCAGCCTCCCCACAGGGGGCCGTTACGAGCAGTACTTC 15 TRBJ2-7 TRBD1 . TRBV7-8
CASSDAGTSYEQYF TGTGCCAGCAGTGATGCAGGGACCTCCTACGAGCAGTACTTC 14 TRBJ2-7 . . TRBV25-1
CATSEGRGPTDTQYF TGTGCCACCAGTGAGGGGCGGGGGCCCACAGATACGCAGTATTTT 15 TRBJ2-3 . . TRBV24-1
CASRHMVGGGSGANVLTF TGTGCCAGCAGACATATGGTGGGGGGCGGCTCTGGGGCCAACGTCCTGACTTTC 18 TRBJ2-6 . . TRBV9
CASSLGSGGMSDTQYF TGTGCCAGCAGCTTAGGTAGCGGGGGTATGTCAGATACGCAGTATTTT 16 TRBJ2-3 TRBD2 . TRBV7-3
CASSQASEGAVSNQPQHF TGTGCCAGCAGCCAAGCGTCGGAGGGGGCAGTGAGCAATCAGCCCCAGCATTTT 18 TRBJ1-5 TRBD1 . TRBV3-1/TRBV3-2
CASSPGHEQYF TGTGCCAGCAGCCCGGGTCACGAGCAGTACTTC 11 TRBJ2-7 . once TRBV4-2
CASSSTGRETQYF TGTGCCAGCAGCTCGACAGGCCGGGAGACCCAGTACTTC 13 TRBJ2-5 . . TRBV7-3
CASRKERGNQPQHF TGTGCCAGCAGGAAAGAGAGGGGCAATCAGCCCCAGCATTTT 14 TRBJ1-5 . . TRBV2
CASSPPGLAENNEQFF TGTGCCAGCTCACCGCCGGGACTAGCGGAGAACAATGAGCAGTTCTTC 16 TRBJ2-1 TRBD2 . TRBV18
CASSLYGNYGYTF TGTGCCAGCAGTTTATATGGAAACTATGGCTACACCTTC 13 TRBJ1-2 . . TRBV28
CASSYERGQPFSYNEQFF TGTGCCAGCAGTTACGAGCGGGGCCAGCCTTTCTCCTACAATGAGCAGTTCTTC 18 TRBJ2-1 TRBD2 . TRBV6-2/TRBV6-3
CSVAHVSTGRHEKLFF TGCAGCGTTGCCCACGTCTCGACAGGCCGACATGAAAAACTGTTTTTT 16 TRBJ1-4 . . TRBV29-1
CASSFGGSGADTQYF TGTGCCAGCAGTTTTGGCGGGAGTGGGGCAGATACGCAGTATTTT 15 TRBJ2-3 TRBD2 . TRBV27
CASSQDIGGLRNEQFF TGCGCCAGCAGCCAAGATATTGGGGGCCTTCGGAATGAGCAGTTCTTC 16 TRBJ2-1 . . TRBV4-1
CASSQNSGGRSPLHF TGTGCCAGCAGCCAAAACTCAGGGGGTCGGTCACCCCTCCACTTT 15 TRBJ1-6 TRBD1 . TRBV7-3
CASNMQGLGSETQYF TGTGCCAGCAACATGCAGGGGTTGGGGAGTGAGACCCAGTACTTC 15 TRBJ2-5 . . TRBV5-6
CASSIQGGTDTQYF TGTGCCAGCTCGATACAGGGTGGGACAGATACGCAGTATTTT 14 TRBJ2-3 . . TRBV18
CASSNWDRTKEYF TGTGCCAGCAGCAACTGGGACAGGACAAAAGAGTACTTC 13 TRBJ2-7 TRBD1 . TRBV5-5
CASSHTQGEQYF TGTGCCAGCAGCCATACTCAGGGGGAGCAGTACTTC 12 TRBJ2-7 . . TRBV3-1/TRBV3-2
CASSPQQQGLGYTF TGTGCCAGCAGTCCCCAACAGCAAGGGTTGGGCTACACCTTC 14 TRBJ1-2 . . TRBV28
CASSLGGARTNEKLFF TGCGCCAGCAGCTTGGGGGGGGCGCGAACTAATGAAAAACTGTTTTTT 16 TRBJ1-4 . . TRBV5-1
CASSLRDSPTRGTGELFF TGTGCCAGCAGCCTACGGGACAGTCCTACGCGAGGCACCGGGGAGCTGTTTTTT 18 TRBJ2-2 TRBD1 once TRBV9
CASSYDLEREQFF TGTGCCAGCAGCTACGACCTCGAAAGGGAGCAGTTCTTC 13 TRBJ2-1 . . TRBV27
CASRQQGAGNTIYF TGTGCCAGCAGGCAGCAGGGGGCTGGAAACACCATATATTTT 14 TRBJ1-3 TRBD1 . TRBV6-5
CASSPFPDGTYEQYF TGTGCCAGCTCACCCTTCCCGGACGGTACCTACGAGCAGTACTTC 15 TRBJ2-7 . . TRBV18
CAGGEARGLFGYTF TGTGCCGGTGGGGAAGCCAGGGGGCTTTTTGGCTACACCTTC 14 TRBJ1-2 TRBD1 once TRBV6-5
CASSWGRGTDTQYF TGTGCCAGCAGCTGGGGAAGGGGTACAGATACGCAGTATTTT 14 TRBJ2-3 . . TRBV5-4
CASSLAAQSTSGGETQYF TGCGCCAGCAGCTTGGCCGCCCAGTCAACTAGCGGGGGAGAGACCCAGTACTTC 18 TRBJ2-5 TRBD2 . TRBV5-1
CASSVGGTAGGYEQYF TGTGCCAGCAGCGTTGGGGGGACCGCAGGGGGCTACGAGCAGTACTTC 16 TRBJ2-7 . . TRBV5-4
CASSFKGTEAFF TGCGCCAGCAGCTTTAAGGGCACTGAAGCTTTCTTT 12 TRBJ1-1 . . TRBV5-1
CASSVGTSGSSYNEQFF TGTGCCAGCAGCGTCGGGACTAGCGGGAGCTCCTACAATGAGCAGTTCTTC 17 TRBJ2-1 TRBD2 . TRBV9
CASSWIRDRGRRNYGYTF TGTGCCAGCAGCTGGATCCGGGACAGGGGTCGGCGTAACTATGGCTACACCTTC 18 TRBJ1-2 TRBD1 . TRBV7-2
CASSRAGGINTEAFF TGTGCCAGCTCACGGGCAGGGGGAATTAACACTGAAGCTTTCTTT 15 TRBJ1-1 TRBD1 once TRBV18
CASSSRGAPEQFF TGTGCCAGCAGTTCCCGAGGGGCCCCTGAGCAGTTCTTC 13 TRBJ2-1 . . TRBV6-5